These T cell receptor beta chains were read from a single sample in a study of T cells in Graves' hyperthyroidism and ophthalmopathy. TCRdb used MiXCR to reprocess the multiplex PCR reads, holding one entry per CDR3 protein. The sample yields around 610,000 distinct CDR3 sequences, about 14% seen once. Sequences were obtained from blood. These receptors were collected from a middle-aged woman with Graves' ophthalmopathy. Both conserved end residues are trimmed from each CDR3. The size field is filled for only some rows; it gives once, few, many or a size class.

TRBV20-1 - SAQGLVSYEQY
TRBV19 many ASTPAGSHQPQH
TRBV20-1 many SAIRDGAYEQY
TRBV10-3 many AISTGSSYGYT
TRBV24-1 many ATSDLSGLGTDTQY
TRBV6-1 few ASSEAWEDEQY
TRBV6-1 many ASSTDPSNQPQH
TRBV6-1 few ASYTSYGYT
TRBV4-1 - ASSQVETSGEVETQY
TRBV15 many ATSRDLGRTYEQY
TRBV12-3/TRBV12-4 many ASSRDLSGYT
TRBV12-3/TRBV12-4 few ASSPWTGEETQY
TRBV5-1 few ASSLTRTAGEQY
TRBV11-2 many ASSLRGRQGVGYGYT
TRBV5-5 few ASSLGLVPLGEQY
TRBV27 many ASKETGTYQPQH
TRBV20-1 few SAQQGLRTDTQY
TRBV20-1 many RVQTRRGEQY
TRBV28 many ASSFVREGLETQY
TRBV6-5 - ASSYSAGIAYEQY
TRBV9 many ASSVGNSGQETQY
TRBV6-2/TRBV6-3 many ASSRRLAGGFSYEQY
TRBV6-1 many ASSQSTGAKETQY
TRBV27 many ASSLWGMGMNTEAF
TRBV20-1 - SARAPMGVDEQY
TRBV6-5 many ASSWALGDYGYT
TRBV9 many ASSHRTENYGYT
TRBV28 many ATFDWASSYEQY
TRBV30 many AYSGTSNQPQH
TRBV4-1 - ASSPGLAAPYEQY
TRBV9 many ASKRQESTGELF
TRBV20-1 many SARADTNTEAF
TRBV3-1 - ASSQEGLVPGELF
TRBV12-3/TRBV12-4 many ASSLWDRDYEQY
TRBV6-1 - ASTTPRLAF
TRBV30 - AWSLGLDQPQH
TRBV6-2/TRBV6-3 many ASSFLGGDGQY
TRBV28 - ASSFGRARTDTQY
TRBV30 few AWSADSLSSNQPQH
TRBV28 many ASSLHGTGSTNGYT
TRBV19 many ASSPRSSIGQY
TRBV20-1 many SASTGGVDEQY
TRBV3-1 - ASSQAGGTANYEQY
TRBV28 many ASAGDLRETQY
TRBV20-1 - SAWGLAGGTGNIQY
TRBV5-4 few ASSVTGQGYEQY
TRBV20-1 few SASLLAEGGRLTGELF
TRBV10-3 many AISEEGRHQETQY
TRBV18 - ASSWRENSYEQY
TRBV12-3/TRBV12-4 many ASSLGNTGADTQY
TRBV3-1 many ASSHGGGSSYEQY
TRBV28 many ASSFRGILYGYT
TRBV11-2 many ASSLYRDTGRYEQY